This TCR beta chain was sequenced during a study of radiotherapy plus CTLA-4 blockade in lung cancer. Study details: For 18% of patients, objective responses occurred, and around 34% had disease control.

Findings and limits, study-wide: Clones derived from tumor TCRs expanded in blood after radiotherapy plus ipilimumab.

Patients with chemo-refractory metastatic non-small-cell lung cancer received focal radiation plus CTLA-4 blockade with ipilimumab. The data were produced by immunoSEQ multiplex PCR, yet TCRdb's version contains in-frame clones alone and is incomplete. Of roughly 73,000 clones detected, 80% to 90% appear once; the ten largest clones hold around two fifths. A note on this clone: Its antigen remains unknown.

The clonotype was recovered from a human donor with non-small cell lung cancer that progressed on radiotherapy plus ipilimumab. Sequencing used peripheral blood, obtained from a patient treated with radiotherapy plus ipilimumab.

The CDR3 region is CASSSPGDTQYF. The CDR3 DNA reads TGTGCCAGCAGTTCCCCGGGAGATACGCAGTATTTT. V usage is TRBV6-5 and J usage is TRBJ2-3; D uncertain. Germline loops: CDR1 MNHEY, CDR2 SVGAGI. Trimming stripped 4 bases from V and 5 bases from J, with 7 bases between. The CDR3 has 12 residues.